This entry concerns a single T cell receptor (beta chain). The data stem from a study of blood T cell repertoires in COVID-19. Study-wide context: Samples taken during acute and convalescent COVID-19 were collected in the United States, Italy and Spain. T cells, B-cell-depleted T cells, or PBMCs supplied cDNA or gDNA.

The CDR3 consists of 13 residues. Germline CDR1 and CDR2: SGHTS and YDEGEE. V dropped 2 bases and J dropped 13 bases, with 15 bases sitting between them. In the original analysis: Estimated nucleated cell counts came from reference gene primer amplification. Sequenced by immunoSEQ multiplex PCR; TCRdb stores in-frame clones only, minus some. The V and J calls and clone size were taken over from that table, and D and trimming were inferred from the DNA. Here the sample spans approximately 100,000 clones, 85% to 90% being singletons. V is TRBV5-8 and J is TRBJ1-4; tentatively, D is TRBD1 (5 bases). The TCR comes from a man aged 50-59 years with acute or convalescent COVID-19. Sequenced material: peripheral blood. The CDR3: CASSFGGGRTLFF. DNA for the CDR3: TGTGCCAGCAGCTTTGGCGGGGGGAGAACACTGTTTTTT.